These 8 T cell receptor beta chains were sequenced from one sample in a study of T cells in Graves' hyperthyroidism and ophthalmopathy. Researchers amplified the TCR beta CDR3 regions from RNA transcripts. First-round RT-PCR with HTBI primers amplified the TCR CDR3 region. TCRdb re-called the multiplex PCR reads with MiXCR, one entry per CDR3 protein. The data contain some 500,000 distinct CDR3 sequences, approximately 16% of them singletons. Sample: blood. The origin of the receptors is a woman in her twenties or thirties with Graves' ophthalmopathy.

This clonotype has a handful of counts. The rearrangement uses TRBV7-6 and TRBJ1-1, with D maybe TRBD1 (5 bases). This CDR3 has 14 residues. The germline V gene has CDR1 SGHVS and CDR2 FNYEAQ. V lost 1 base and J 11 bases, leaving 17 bases between the germline ends. CDR3 residues: CASSLVPLGDYAFF. The CDR3 coding sequence is TGTGCCAGCAGCTTAGTACCTCTGGGGGATTATGCTTTCTTT.

In its sample, this clonotype was seen many times. The V gene is TRBV18, the J gene TRBJ1-4; the D is unclear. The V gene lost 8 bases and the J gene lost 0 bases, with 4 bases spanning the gap. CDR3 length equals 12 residues. Germline CDR1 KGHSH, CDR2 LQKENI. This CDR3 reads CASTATNEKLFF. CDR3 nucleotides: TGTGCCAGCACTGCAACTAATGAAAAACTGTTTTTT.

The chain combines TRBV6-1 with TRBJ1-2, with TRBD1 identical over 7 bases. This CDR3 is 13 amino acids long. The ends lost 6 bases at V and 8 bases at J; junction bases unmatched: 9. The germline CDR1 and CDR2 sequences are MNHNS and SASEGT. The CDR3, as DNA: TGTGCCAGCAGAAACAGGGGCCGGGGCGGCTACACCTTC. Protein product: CASRNRGRGGYTF.

This clonotype occurred a few times. A much larger clone sits a single nucleotide away, making a read error possible. The rearrangement links TRBV2 to TRBJ2-7, with TRBD1 matching 7 bases. This CDR3 contains 14 residues. Germline V gene lookup returns CDR1 SNHLY and CDR2 FYNNEI. The CDR3 loop is CASSEGWGQYERYF. The DNA of the CDR3 is TGTGCCAGCAGTGAAGGTTGGGGACAGTACGAGCGGTACTTC.

This clonotype came up a few times. The V gene is TRBV20-1, the J gene TRBJ2-7, with TRBD1 as a possible D gene (6 bases). The CDR3 runs to 14 residues. The germline V gene has CDR1 DFQATT and CDR2 SNEGSKA (reference sequence). The V and J ends lost 5 bases and 3 bases respectively, with 17 bases between them. The CDR3 DNA follows: TGCAGTGCTCACGAACCGGGACAATTCTACGAGCAGTACTTC. This translates into CSAHEPGQFYEQYF.

The gene calls are TRBV5-1 and TRBJ2-1; either TRBD1 or TRBD2 may supply D (5 bases each). This CDR3 spans 16 amino acids. V gave up 4 bases and J gave up 8 bases, with 22 bases separating them. The germline CDR1 and CDR2 sequences are SGHRS and YFSETQ. CDR3 bases: TGCGCCAGCAGCGCCAACACGGGGAGAGGGGAAGATGAGCAGTTCTTC. As protein: CASSANTGRGEDEQFF. The whole variable domain, remainder taken from reference TRBV5-1 and TRBJ2-1, is KAGVTQTPRYLIKTRGQQVTLSCSPISGHRSVSWYQQTPGQGLQFLFEYFSETQRNKGNFPGRFSGRQFSNSRSEMNVSTLELGDSALYLCASSANTGRGEDEQFFGPGTRLTVL.

In this sample, this clonotype turned up many times. V gene TRBV7-3 combines with J gene TRBJ2-7, with 7 nucleotides matching TRBD1. CDR1 and CDR2 (germline): SGHTA, FQGTGA. The CDR3 covers 14 residues. The junction had 5 bases not matched to a gene; V was cut back by 5 bases and J by 1 base. Here the CDR3 DNA reads TGTGCCAGCAGCCCAGGGGGATTGTCCTACGAGCAGTACTTC. Protein: CASSPGGLSYEQYF.

This clonotype has at least ten counts. CDR3 nucleotides: TGTGCCAGCAGCCACCCACAGGGAGGGGCCGGGGAGCTGTTTTTT. Translated: CASSHPQGGAGELFF. The chain carries TRBV7-9 and TRBJ2-2; weak D call: TRBD2 (7 bases). The CDR3 is made up of 15 amino acids. Trimming cost V 5 bases and J 6 bases, with 16 bases left between them. Germline values: CDR1 SEHNR, CDR2 FQNEAQ (reference sequence).